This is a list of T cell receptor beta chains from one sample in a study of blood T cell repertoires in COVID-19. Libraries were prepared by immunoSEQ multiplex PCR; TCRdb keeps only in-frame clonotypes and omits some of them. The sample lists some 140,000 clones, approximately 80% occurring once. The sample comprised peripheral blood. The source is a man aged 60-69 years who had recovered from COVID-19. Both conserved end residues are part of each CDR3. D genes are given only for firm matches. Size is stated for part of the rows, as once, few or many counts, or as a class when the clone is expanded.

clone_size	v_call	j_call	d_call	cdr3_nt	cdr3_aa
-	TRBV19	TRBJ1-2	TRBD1	TGTGCCAGTAGGTTGACAGGGACGTACTATGGCTACACCTTC	CASRLTGTYYGYTF
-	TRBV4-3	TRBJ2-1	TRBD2	TGCGCCAGCAGCAAAGAGGTCCGGACTAGCGGGAGGAGCTCCTACAATGAGCAGTTCTTC	CASSKEVRTSGRSSYNEQFF
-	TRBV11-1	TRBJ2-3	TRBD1	TGTGCCAGCAGCTCAGGGGGCCGGGCAGATACGCAGTATTTT	CASSSGGRADTQYF
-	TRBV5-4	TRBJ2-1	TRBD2	TGTGCCAGCAGCTTGGGGGCTAGCGGGAACATCTACAATGAGCAGTTCTTC	CASSLGASGNIYNEQFF
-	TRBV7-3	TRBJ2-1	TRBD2	TGTGCCAGCAGCTTAATACCCCCAAGGGCGGGAGTGTGGAATGAGCAGTTCTTC	CASSLIPPRAGVWNEQFF
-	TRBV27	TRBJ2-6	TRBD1	TGTGCCAGCAGTCTAAAACCGCTAACCAGAACCGGGACAGGGGGCTCTGGGGCCAACGTCCTGACTTTC	CASSLKPLTRTGTGGSGANVLTF
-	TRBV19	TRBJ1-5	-	TGTGCCAGTAGTATTAAGTTGCGTCCCCAGCATTTT	CASSIKLRPQHF
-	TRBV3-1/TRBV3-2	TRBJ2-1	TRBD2	TGTGCCAGCAGCCAACCGAGCGGGGGGATCTACAATGAGCAGTTCTTC	CASSQPSGGIYNEQFF
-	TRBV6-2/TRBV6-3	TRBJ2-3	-	TGTGCCAGCAGTTACTCGGGGCTGAAAGATACGCAGTATTTT	CASSYSGLKDTQYF
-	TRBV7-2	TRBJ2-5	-	TGTGCCAGCAGCTCCTTGGACTCAGAGACCCAGTACTTC	CASSSLDSETQYF
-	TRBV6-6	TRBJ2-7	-	TGTGCCAGCAGCCCCCGTGGAGGGGCCCTCTACGAGCAGTACTTC	CASSPRGGALYEQYF
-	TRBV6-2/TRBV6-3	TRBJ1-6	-	TGTGCCAGCAGTATACGACGGAGCTCCTATAATTCACCCCTCCACTTT	CASSIRRSSYNSPLHF
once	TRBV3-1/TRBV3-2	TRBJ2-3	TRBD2	TGTGCCAGCAGCTCCCATTCGGGGGGGGCAACAGATACGCAGTATTTT	CASSSHSGGATDTQYF
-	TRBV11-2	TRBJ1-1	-	TGTGCCAGCAGCAACCGGGTCGCTACTGAAGCTTTCTTT	CASSNRVATEAFF
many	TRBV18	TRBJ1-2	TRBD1	TGTGCCAGCTCACCAAGTGACAGGGGCGATGGCTACACCTTC	CASSPSDRGDGYTF
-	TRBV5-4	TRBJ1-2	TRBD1	TGTGCCAGCAGCCAGACAGGGCCCTATGGCTACACCTTC	CASSQTGPYGYTF
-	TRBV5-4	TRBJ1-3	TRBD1	TGTGCCAGCAGCCCAGGGGGTGCATGGGGAAACACCATATATTTT	CASSPGGAWGNTIYF
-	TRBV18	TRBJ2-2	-	TGTGCCAGCTCACCCCAACTCCAGGGATCCGGGGAGCTGTTTTTT	CASSPQLQGSGELFF
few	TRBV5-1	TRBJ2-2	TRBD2	TGCGCCAGCAGCGTGGGGGGACTAGGGACGAACACCGGGGAGCTGTTTTTT	CASSVGGLGTNTGELFF
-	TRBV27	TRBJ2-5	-	TGTGCCAGCAGTCTGAGAGGTGAAGAGACCCAGTACTTC	CASSLRGEETQYF
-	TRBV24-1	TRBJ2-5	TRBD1	TGTGCCACCAGTGGGACAGGGGGCTCGGGGGAGACCCAGTACTTC	CATSGTGGSGETQYF
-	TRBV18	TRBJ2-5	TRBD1	TGTGCCAGCTCACCCCCGGGACAGGGCTGGGGGACCCAGTACTTC	CASSPPGQGWGTQYF
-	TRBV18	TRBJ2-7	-	TGTGCCAGCTCACCCGACAGTTACTACGAGCAGTACTTC	CASSPDSYYEQYF
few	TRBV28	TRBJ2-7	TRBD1	TGTGCCAGCAGTTTGTCTATGCCCGGGACAGGGAAGGACGAGCAGTACTTC	CASSLSMPGTGKDEQYF
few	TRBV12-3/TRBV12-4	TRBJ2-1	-	TGTGCCAGCAGTTTCGACAATTACAATGAGCAGTTCTTC	CASSFDNYNEQFF
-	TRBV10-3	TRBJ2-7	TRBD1	TGTGCCATCAGTGAGCCAGGGACAGGGAGCTCCTACGAGCAGTACTTC	CAISEPGTGSSYEQYF